Each of the 30 T cell receptor beta chains below was sequenced from the same sample in a study of T-cell reconstitution after alpha-beta-depleted transplantation in children. Unique molecular identifiers were used to barcode this TCRbeta library. TCRdb re-called the PCR reads through MiXCR, storing one row per CDR3 protein. The sample has over 120,000 distinct CDR3 sequences, about 9% seen once. The sample here was PBMCs, mostly from graft donor cells, taken 180 days after TCRalphabeta/CD19-depleted stem cell transplant. The origin of the receptors is a female patient aged 2-15 years who had a stem cell transplant for congenital amegakaryocytic thrombocytopenia, so the T cells may come from the graft donor.

Only a few counts were recorded for this clonotype. This sequence joins TRBV19 and TRBJ2-2, with TRBD2 matching over 8 bases. Unmatched junction bases numbered 6, after V lost 4 bases and J lost 8 bases. Germline V gene lookup returns CDR1 LNHDA and CDR2 SQIVND (reference sequence). The CDR3 extends over 14 amino acids. The CDR3 sequence: CASSTRGGLGELFF. CDR3 DNA: TGTGCCAGTAGTACTCGGGGGGGGCTGGGGGAGCTGTTTTTT.

This clonotype is categorized as medium-sized. The V and J genes are TRBV3-1 and TRBJ2-7; D not resolved. V gave up 0 bases and J gave up 0 bases, with 9 bases separating them. Germline assignment: CDR1 LGHDT and CDR2 YNNKEL (reference sequence). The CDR3 contains 15 residues. CDR3 amino acids: CASSQEGMASYEQYF. The DNA of the CDR3 is TGTGCCAGCAGCCAAGAAGGGATGGCCTCCTACGAGCAGTACTTC.

This clonotype has at least ten counts. This chain connects TRBV20-1 to TRBJ2-1; the match to TRBD2 covers 7 bases. Per the germline V gene, CDR1 is DFQATT and CDR2 is SNEGSKA (reference sequence). The CDR3 length is 16 residues. V was clipped by 5 bases and J by 0 bases; unmatched bases: 10. The CDR3 here is CSARLAALSSYNEQFF. The DNA for the CDR3 is TGCAGTGCTCGGCTAGCGGCCCTGAGCTCCTACAATGAGCAGTTCTTC.

This clonotype occurred many times. Written as DNA, the CDR3 is TGTGCCAGCAGTTACGGGGACAGGGGGCACACCATATATTTT. This encodes CASSYGDRGHTIYF. This chain uses TRBV6-5 with TRBJ1-3; 12 positions match TRBD1. Trimming removed 2 bases from V and 8 bases from J; junction bases left unmatched: 1. Germline CDR1 reads MNHEY; CDR2 reads SVGAGI. CDR3 length equals 14 residues.

The sample holds many counts of this clonotype. The V gene is TRBV12-3 or TRBV12-4, the J gene TRBJ1-1; tentatively, D is TRBD1 (5 bases). This CDR3 is built from 12 residues. V lost 8 bases, J lost 4 bases, and 11 bases lay in between. CDR3 region: CASGGGATEAFF. The DNA for the CDR3 is TGTGCCAGCGGGGGGGGTGCCACTGAAGCTTTCTTT.

The table lists this clonotype with a few counts. This chain joins TRBV20-1 and TRBJ2-7, with D possibly TRBD2 on 6 matching bases. Germline-derived CDR1 and CDR2 are DFQATT and SNEGSKA (reference sequence). V lost 6 bases to trimming and J lost 3 bases, with 27 bases between them. The CDR3 extends over 17 amino acids. CDR3 DNA: TGCAGTGCCGAGGGCGGTTCCTCGGGACTTATCTTCTACGAGCAGTACTTC. This sequence encodes CSAEGGSSGLIFYEQYF.

This clonotype showed up many times. This chain links TRBV5-1 with TRBJ2-2, with TRBD2 matching 7 bases. This CDR3 has 13 residues. Trimming cost V 3 bases and J 4 bases; bases outside gene matches: 0. Germline V gene sequence: CDR1 SGHRS, CDR2 YFSETQ. The CDR3 DNA reads as TGCGCCAGCAGCTGGGGGGGCACCGGGGAGCTGTTTTTT. It is translated as CASSWGGTGELFF.

This clonotype appeared a few times. The rearrangement uses TRBV7-9 and TRBJ2-7; 14 bases align to TRBD2. Unmatched junction bases numbered 12, after V lost 2 bases and J lost 0 bases. This CDR3 comprises 20 residues. Germline-derived CDR1 and CDR2 are SEHNR and FQNEAQ (reference sequence). The CDR3: CASSLTPGLAGASHSYEQYF. For the CDR3, the DNA is TGTGCCAGCAGCTTAACTCCGGGACTAGCGGGAGCAAGTCACTCCTACGAGCAGTACTTC.

This clonotype was counted a few times. The rearrangement joins TRBV5-1 to TRBJ1-1, with D perhaps TRBD1 (5 bases). The germline CDR1 and CDR2 sequences are SGHRS and YFSETQ. The CDR3 length is 14 residues. Trimming pared 6 bases from V and 3 bases from J, leaving 15 bases between. Here the CDR3 DNA reads TGCGCCAGCACTAGGGGAGGGGCCGACACTGAAGCTTTCTTT. Residues: CASTRGGADTEAFF. Based on the CDR3 plus reference TRBV5-1 and TRBJ1-1, the full variable domain is KAGVTQTPRYLIKTRGQQVTLSCSPISGHRSVSWYQQTPGQGLQFLFEYFSETQRNKGNFPGRFSGRQFSNSRSEMNVSTLELGDSALYLCASTRGGADTEAFFGQGTRLTVV.

This clonotype was seen ten or more times. This chain connects TRBV7-8 to TRBJ2-1; D is unclear. CDR1 and CDR2 (germline): SGHVS, FQNEAQ. Trimming took off 8 bases at V and 4 bases at J, with 15 bases between the two ends. The CDR3 covers 14 residues. CDR3 DNA: TGTGCCAGCGCCAAAGGTGGGGTTTACAATGAGCAGTTCTTC. As protein: CASAKGGVYNEQFF.

This clonotype was recorded at least ten times. CDR3: CATSDFRQQGGADTQYF. CDR3 bases: TGTGCCACCAGTGATTTCCGGCAGCAGGGAGGAGCAGATACGCAGTATTTT. V usage is TRBV24-1 and J usage is TRBJ2-3, with D possibly matching TRBD2 (6 bases). CDR1 and CDR2 from the germline V gene are KGHDR and SFDVKD. V was shortened by 1 base and J by 4 bases, with 17 bases between the two germline ends. The CDR3 runs to 17 residues.

The chain links TRBV20-1 to TRBJ2-7, with 8 bases matching TRBD2. V dropped 2 bases and J dropped 2; count of bases not matched to a gene: 8. Germline values: CDR1 DFQATT, CDR2 SNEGSKA (reference sequence). The CDR3 is made up of 15 amino acids. The DNA for the CDR3 is TGCAGTGCTAGACCAATAGCGGGGAGGACCTACGAGCAGTACTTC. It translates to CSARPIAGRTYEQYF.

Notes on this clonotype: One junction end does not reproduce the germline sequence, and a read error may be involved. The chain combines TRBV6-5 with TRBJ1-5; the D is unclear. The CDR3 runs 13 residues. Germline V gene sequence: CDR1 MNHEY, CDR2 SVGAGI. In DNA, the CDR3 is TGTGCCAGCAGTCACTCAAAGAATCAGCCCCAGCATTTT. Its translation is CASSHSKNQPQHF.

This clonotype was observed at least ten times. The chain joins TRBV3-1 to TRBJ2-3; possible D gene TRBD1, 7 bases. This CDR3 spans 14 amino acids. V was shortened by 2 bases and J by 6 bases, with 12 bases between the two germline ends. Germline V gene data show CDR1 as LGHDT and CDR2 as YNNKEL (reference sequence). CDR3 in DNA: TGTGCCAGCAGCCAACAGGGGGGAAGCGATACGCAGTATTTT. Amino acids: CASSQQGGSDTQYF.

This clonotype was detected many times. The chain links TRBV5-1 to TRBJ1-2; no clear D. From germline, CDR1 is SGHRS and CDR2 YFSETQ. The CDR3 spans 12 residues. The ends were cut back, 0 bases at V and 8 bases at J, with 8 bases in the middle. The CDR3 DNA is TGCGCCAGCAGCTTGGAAGTGGGGGGCTACACCTTC. It is translated as CASSLEVGGYTF. The whole variable domain, remainder taken from reference TRBV5-1 and TRBJ1-2, is KAGVTQTPRYLIKTRGQQVTLSCSPISGHRSVSWYQQTPGQGLQFLFEYFSETQRNKGNFPGRFSGRQFSNSRSEMNVSTLELGDSALYLCASSLEVGGYTFGSGTRLTVV.

The genes are TRBV12-3 or TRBV12-4 and TRBJ2-4; perhaps TRBD1 as D (5 bases). The CDR3 covers 17 residues. V was pared by 0 bases and J by 2 bases, with 14 bases between. This CDR3 is CASSLAPGRVSKNIQYF. For the CDR3, the DNA is TGTGCCAGCAGTTTAGCGCCTGGCAGGGTTTCCAAAAACATTCAGTACTTC.

This clonotype was observed at least ten times. This chain uses TRBV25-1 with TRBJ1-1, with D unresolved. CDR1 is MGHDK, CDR2 SYGVNS, per germline. Trimming took off 6 bases at V and 1 base at J, with 6 bases between the two ends. The CDR3 covers 12 residues. CDR3 coding DNA: TGTGCCAGCAGATCGGGGAACACTGAAGCTTTCTTT. This encodes CASRSGNTEAFF.

This clonotype has a count of ten or more. This chain connects TRBV20-1 to TRBJ2-7, with TRBD1 matching 7 bases. V was clipped by 4 bases and J by 0 bases; unmatched bases: 9. Germline assignment: CDR1 DFQATT and CDR2 SNEGSKA (reference sequence). The CDR3 runs 15 residues. CDR3 DNA: TGCAGTGCTACTTGGGGGACAGACTTCTCCTACGAGCAGTACTTC. It is translated as CSATWGTDFSYEQYF.

This clonotype was observed many times. The genes are TRBV12-3 or TRBV12-4 and TRBJ1-2; 7 bases are shared with TRBD1. The CDR3 sequence is 13 residues long. After removal of 7 bases from V and 5 bases from J, the junction contained 7 bases not matched to a gene. In nucleotides, the CDR3 is TGTGCCAGCAAGTCAGGGGGGACATATGGCTACACCTTC. Translation: CASKSGGTYGYTF.

DNA for the CDR3: TGTGCCAGCAGTTTAGTGGGGGGACACTACGAGCAGTACTTC. This gives the protein CASSLVGGHYEQYF. The chain carries TRBV12-3 or TRBV12-4 and TRBJ2-7; D tentatively fits TRBD1 or TRBD2 (6 bases each). The CDR3 is made up of 14 amino acids. V lost 1 base and J lost 3, with 10 bases in between.

This clonotype was detected a few times. The chain uses TRBV5-1 and TRBJ2-2; TRBD1 agrees at 7 bases. The CDR3 spans 16 residues. The ends lost 0 bases at V and 6 bases at J; junction bases unmatched: 8. Germline V gives CDR1 SGHRS, CDR2 YFSETQ. The DNA of the CDR3 is TGCGCCAGCAGCTTGGTACCAGGGGGACGGCCCGGGGAGCTGTTTTTT. As protein: CASSLVPGGRPGELFF. The variable domain in full, with the rest retrieved from reference TRBV5-1 and TRBJ2-2, is KAGVTQTPRYLIKTRGQQVTLSCSPISGHRSVSWYQQTPGQGLQFLFEYFSETQRNKGNFPGRFSGRQFSNSRSEMNVSTLELGDSALYLCASSLVPGGRPGELFFGEGSRLTVL.

Turning to this clonotype: This clone may be a read error of a much larger clone one base away. The chain recombines TRBV25-1 with TRBJ2-3; D possibly corresponds to TRBD1 (5 bases). CDR1 is MGHDK, CDR2 SYGVNS, per germline. This CDR3 contains 14 residues. CDR3 nucleotide sequence: TGTGCCAGCAGTGAGCCAGGGAACACAGATACGCATTATTTT. Its protein product is CASSEPGNTDTHYF.

The chain uses TRBV18 and TRBJ2-1; D remains unclear. The CDR3 spans 13 residues. Trimming took off 1 base at V and 8 bases at J, with 9 bases between the two ends. Germline CDR1 KGHSH, CDR2 LQKENI. CDR3 region: CASSPRAGDEQFF. The CDR3 DNA reads TGTGCCAGCTCACCACGGGCAGGTGATGAGCAGTTCTTC. The full variable domain, with the rest looked up from reference TRBV18 and TRBJ2-1, is NAGVMQNPRHLVRRRGQEARLRCSPMKGHSHVYWYRQLPEEGLKFMVYLQKENIIDESGMPKERFSAEFPKEGPSILRIQQVVRGDSAAYFCASSPRAGDEQFFGPGTRLTVL.

This clonotype was observed many times. The chain couples TRBV10-3 to TRBJ2-5; D might be TRBD1 or TRBD2, each matching 5 bases. The V gene's germline CDR1 is ENHRY and CDR2 SYGVKD. Trimming left V 4 bases short and J 4 bases short, with 10 bases between. This CDR3 contains 13 residues. Here the CDR3 reads CAISGGAGETQYF. The DNA of the CDR3 is TGTGCCATCAGTGGAGGGGCCGGAGAGACCCAGTACTTC.

Remarks on this clonotype: A read error may account for a junction end that differs from germline. The V call is TRBV11-1, the J call TRBJ2-7, with TRBD1 identical over 8 bases. The CDR3 totals 14 residues. Germline CDR1 is SGHAT and CDR2 is FQDESV (reference sequence). The CDR3 DNA reads as TGTGCCATCTGTCCCAGGGGGCTATCGAAAGAGCAGTACTTT. It translates to CAICPRGLSKEQYF.

This clonotype was detected many times. J is TRBJ2-1 and V is TRBV20-1; D is perhaps TRBD2 (5 bases). With 2 bases removed from V and 8 bases from J, the gap between germline ends came to 7 bases. This CDR3 is built from 11 residues. Per germline, CDR1 DFQATT and CDR2 SNEGSKA (reference sequence). CDR3 DNA sequence: TGCAGTGCTAGATCTAGCCATGAGCAGTTCTTC. Amino acids: CSARSSHEQFF.

This clonotype has only one observation. An end of the junction differs from the germline gene, which may be a read error. The V and J genes are TRBV28 and TRBJ2-4, with D perhaps matching TRBD2 (5 bases). Per germline, CDR1 MDHEN and CDR2 SYDVKM. The CDR3 contains 15 residues. The CDR3 DNA reads TGTGCCACCTTAACGAGGGTGGCGGCCAAAAACAGTCAGTACTTC. Its protein product is CATLTRVAAKNSQYF. Looking up the rest from reference TRBV28 and TRBJ2-4 gives the full variable domain: DVKVTQSSRYLVKRTGEKVFLECVQDMDHENMFWYRQDPGLGLRLIYFSYDVKMKEKGDIPEGYSVSREKKERFSLILESASTNQTSMYLCATLTRVAAKNSQYFGAGTRLSVL.

In its sample, this clonotype was seen many times. This rearrangement joins TRBV20-1 to TRBJ1-5; no definite D call. The CDR3 sequence is 14 residues long. Deletions cut 1 base from V and 3 bases from J, with 10 bases between. Germline CDR1 and CDR2: DFQATT and SNEGSKA (reference sequence). CDR3 amino acids: CSARGQDHNQPQHF. CDR3 nucleotide sequence: TGCAGTGCTAGAGGCCAGGACCACAATCAGCCCCAGCATTTT.

The table lists this clonotype with many counts. V gene TRBV6-2 or TRBV6-3 combines with J gene TRBJ2-7; 7 nucleotides match TRBD1. Germline CDR1 and CDR2: MNHEY and SVGEGT. V shed 0 bases, J shed 3 bases, and the junction held 2 bases outside the gene matches. The CDR3 loop spans 14 amino acids. In nucleotides, the CDR3 is TGTGCCAGCAGTTACTCGAGGGGGCTCTACGAGCAGTACTTC. As protein: CASSYSRGLYEQYF.

This clonotype was seen at least ten times. The V call is TRBV6-5, the J call TRBJ2-5; perhaps D is TRBD1 or TRBD2 (5 bases each). The V end was cut by 4 bases, the J end by 5 bases, with 17 bases between. Per the germline V gene, CDR1 is MNHEY and CDR2 is SVGAGI. This CDR3 has 15 residues. This CDR3 is CASSFEGLVWETQYF. The CDR3 DNA is TGTGCCAGCAGTTTCGAGGGGCTGGTGTGGGAGACCCAGTACTTC.